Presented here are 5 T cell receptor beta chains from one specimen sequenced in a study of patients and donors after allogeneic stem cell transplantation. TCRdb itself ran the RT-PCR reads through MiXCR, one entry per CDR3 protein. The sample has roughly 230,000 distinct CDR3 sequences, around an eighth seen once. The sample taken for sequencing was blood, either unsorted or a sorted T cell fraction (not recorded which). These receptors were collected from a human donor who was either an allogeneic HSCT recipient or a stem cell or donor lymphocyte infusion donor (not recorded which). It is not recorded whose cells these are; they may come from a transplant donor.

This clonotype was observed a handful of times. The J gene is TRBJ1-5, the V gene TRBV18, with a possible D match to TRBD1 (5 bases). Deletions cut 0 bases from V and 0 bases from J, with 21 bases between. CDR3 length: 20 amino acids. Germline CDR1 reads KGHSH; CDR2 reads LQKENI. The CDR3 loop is CASSPPSEGREGYSNQPQHF. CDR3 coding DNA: TGTGCCAGCTCACCACCATCCGAGGGGAGGGAGGGGTATAGCAATCAGCCCCAGCATTTT.

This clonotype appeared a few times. CDR3 DNA sequence: TGTGCCAGCAGTGCTGGGACCGGGGAGCTGTTTTTT. It yields the protein CASSAGTGELFF. The rearrangement links TRBV25-1 to TRBJ2-2; D unresolved. The CDR3 length is 12 residues. V was cut by 4 bases and J by 5 bases, with 5 bases left in between. Germline lookup yields CDR1 MGHDK and CDR2 SYGVNS.

The CDR3 nucleotides are TGTGCCAGCAGTACCATGCGCCCTCCGCGGGAGGGCCGCACAGATACGCAGTATTTT. The encoded protein is CASSTMRPPREGRTDTQYF. The V call is TRBV6-1, the J call TRBJ2-3; 9 bases align to TRBD2. V trimming: 5 bases; J trimming: 1 base; junction bases outside the gene matches: 16. The CDR3 extends over 19 amino acids. Germline CDR1 MNHNS, CDR2 SASEGT.

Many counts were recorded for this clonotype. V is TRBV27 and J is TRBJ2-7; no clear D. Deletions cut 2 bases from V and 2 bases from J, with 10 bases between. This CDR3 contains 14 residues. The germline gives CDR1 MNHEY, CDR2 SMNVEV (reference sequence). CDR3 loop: CASSLKVTPYEQYF. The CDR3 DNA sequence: TGTGCCAGCAGTTTAAAGGTGACCCCCTACGAGCAGTACTTC.

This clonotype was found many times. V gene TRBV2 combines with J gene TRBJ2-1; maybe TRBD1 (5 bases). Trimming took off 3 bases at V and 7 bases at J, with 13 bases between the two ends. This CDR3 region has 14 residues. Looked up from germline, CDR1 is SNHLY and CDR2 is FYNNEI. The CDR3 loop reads CASSDRARRNEQFF. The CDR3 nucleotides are TGTGCCAGCAGTGACAGGGCACGAAGGAATGAGCAGTTCTTC.